A single sample is the source of the 18 T cell receptor beta chains below, sequenced in a study of blood T cell repertoires in COVID-19. Using immunoSEQ multiplex PCR, the repertoire was profiled, and TCRdb retains in-frame clones only, with some absent. The sample shows under 85,000 clones, less than 90% of them seen only once. Input material: peripheral blood. The receptors derive from a man at least 80 years old in a cohort sampled during active COVID-19.

The V and J genes are TRBV2 and TRBJ2-7; 7 bases agree with TRBD1. The CDR3 length is 15 residues. Germline V CDR1 and CDR2: SNHLY, FYNNEI. After removal of 6 bases from V and 3 bases from J, the junction contained 11 bases not matched to a gene. The CDR3 nucleotides read TGTGCCAGCAGATTATTGGGAGACAGGGTCTACGAGCAGTACTTC. The encoded protein is CASRLLGDRVYEQYF.

The V and J genes are TRBV19 and TRBJ1-4; no clear D gene. Per the germline V gene, CDR1 is LNHDA and CDR2 is SQIVND (reference sequence). The CDR3 totals 12 residues. V lost 10 bases, J lost 8 bases, and 14 bases lay in between. The CDR3 here is CATRDRREKLFF. In DNA form, the CDR3 reads TGTGCCACCCGCGACCGGCGGGAAAAACTGTTTTTT. Together with reference TRBV19 and TRBJ1-4, the CDR3 gives the full variable domain: DGGITQSPKYLFRKEGQNVTLSCEQNLNHDAMYWYRQDPGQGLRLIYYSQIVNDFQKGDIAEGYSVSREKKESFPLTVTSAQKNPTAFYLCATRDRREKLFFGSGTQLSVL.

This rearrangement joins TRBV4-1 to TRBJ2-3; 8 bases match TRBD2. The CDR3 covers 15 residues. Trimming took 2 bases from V and 1 from J; bases not matched to a gene: 2. Germline CDR1 is MGHRA and CDR2 is YSYEKL. This CDR3 reads CASSQWRGGTDTQYF. DNA of the CDR3: TGCGCCAGCAGCCAATGGCGGGGGGGCACAGATACGCAGTATTTT.

The chain carries TRBV19 and TRBJ1-5; possible D gene TRBD1, 6 bases. Germline CDR1 reads LNHDA; CDR2 reads SQIVND (reference sequence). There are 16 residues in the CDR3. Trimming took 6 bases from V and 0 from J, leaving 15 bases between them. The CDR3 is CASSPLQGYSNQPQHF. For the CDR3, the DNA is TGTGCCAGTAGCCCCCTACAGGGTTATAGCAATCAGCCCCAGCATTTT.

The chain employs TRBV2 and TRBJ1-2; D uncertain. CDR3 length equals 12 residues. V shed 3 bases and J shed 4 bases, with 6 bases lying between them. Germline CDR1 SNHLY, CDR2 FYNNEI. The CDR3 coding sequence is TGTGCCAGCAGTGACGGTCGCTATGGCTACACCTTC. As protein: CASSDGRYGYTF.

The chain employs TRBV14 and TRBJ2-5, with 13 bases that match TRBD2. This CDR3 has 18 residues. Unmatched junction bases numbered 8, after V lost 3 bases and J lost 1 base. Per the germline V gene, CDR1 is SGHDN and CDR2 is FVKESK. The CDR3 loop is CASSHRLAGGPGQETQYF. In nucleotides, the CDR3 is TGTGCCAGCAGCCACCGACTAGCGGGGGGCCCCGGCCAAGAGACCCAGTACTTC.

The V call is TRBV5-4, the J call TRBJ1-3; 7 nucleotides align to TRBD1. CDR3 length: 15 amino acids. V shed 4 bases and J 0 bases; nucleotides not matched to a gene: 4. Looked up from germline, CDR1 is SGHNT and CDR2 is YYREEE (reference sequence). The CDR3 nucleotides read TGTGCCAGCAGCCCAGGGGGAGGCTCTGGAAACACCATATATTTT. Residues: CASSPGGGSGNTIYF.

V gene TRBV3-1 (or the pseudogene TRBV3-2) combines with J gene TRBJ2-4; 11 nucleotides match TRBD2. Unmatched junction bases numbered 10, after V lost 0 bases and J lost 0 bases. Germline values: CDR1 LGHDT, CDR2 YNNKEL (reference sequence). This CDR3 contains 20 residues. The chain's CDR3 is CASSQDIGASGGIAKNIQYF. In nucleotides, the CDR3 is TGTGCCAGCAGCCAAGATATCGGGGCTAGCGGGGGGATAGCCAAAAACATTCAGTACTTC.

V and J are TRBV28 and TRBJ2-3; tentatively, D is TRBD2 (5 bases). Germline V lookup: CDR1 MDHEN, CDR2 SYDVKM. This CDR3 has 12 residues. V was trimmed by 2 bases and J by 6 bases, leaving 6 bases between them. The CDR3: CASSLEGDTQYF. CDR3 sequence (DNA): TGTGCCAGCAGTTTAGAGGGCGATACGCAGTATTTT.

The V gene is TRBV7-8, the J gene TRBJ1-1; 9 bases match TRBD1. The germline gives CDR1 SGHVS, CDR2 FQNEAQ. The CDR3 is 18 residues long. V shed 2 bases and J 2 bases; nucleotides not matched to a gene: 12. The CDR3 sequence is CASSLPRTGDSHNTEAFF. The CDR3 DNA reads as TGTGCCAGCAGCTTACCTAGGACAGGGGATTCCCACAACACTGAAGCTTTCTTT.

The chain is built from TRBV4-3 and TRBJ2-3; TRBD2 matches 12 bases. This CDR3 is built from 20 residues. The germline gives CDR1 LGHNA, CDR2 YSLEER. Losses at the gene ends were 0 bases for V and 0 bases for J; bases not matched to a gene: 10. CDR3 nucleotide sequence: TGCGCCAGCAGCCAAGAGCAGTTCATTGGACTAGCGGGGAGCACAGATACGCAGTATTTT. This encodes CASSQEQFIGLAGSTDTQYF.

This chain joins TRBV7-3 and TRBJ2-3; D is possibly TRBD2 (5 bases). Trimming shortened V by 0 bases and J by 0 bases, and 22 bases separated the two germline ends. Germline assignment: CDR1 SGHTA and CDR2 FQGTGA. This CDR3 is 20 amino acids long. CDR3 sequence (DNA): TGTGCCAGCAGCTTAACCCCCGGGGTAAATGGGTATACTAGCACAGATACGCAGTATTTT. Translating gives CASSLTPGVNGYTSTDTQYF.

The chain couples TRBV24-1 to TRBJ2-3, with TRBD1 matching over 9 bases. The V and J ends lost 4 bases and 4 bases, in that order; junction bases with no gene match: 17. This CDR3 comprises 19 residues. Germline CDR1 KGHDR, CDR2 SFDVKD. This chain's CDR3 is CATSDPNPHRGRFADTQYF. CDR3 DNA sequence: TGTGCCACCAGTGACCCGAATCCCCACAGGGGGCGGTTCGCAGATACGCAGTATTTT.

The chain combines TRBV5-1 with TRBJ2-1; D is possibly TRBD1 (5 bases). Trimming took 1 base from V and 8 from J, leaving 13 bases between them. The CDR3 covers 14 residues. The V gene's germline CDR1 is SGHRS and CDR2 YFSETQ. The CDR3 DNA is TGCGCCAGCAGCTTGACCAGGGCTAGTGATGAGCAGTTCTTC. Its protein is CASSLTRASDEQFF.

V usage is TRBV10-3 and J usage is TRBJ1-1; D gene ambiguous. The germline V gene has CDR1 ENHRY and CDR2 SYGVKD. The V end lost 3 bases, the J end lost 3 bases, and 11 bases lay between the germline ends. The CDR3 is made up of 14 amino acids. CDR3 sequence: CAISDRITDTEAFF. DNA of the CDR3: TGTGCCATCAGTGACAGGATAACGGACACTGAAGCTTTCTTT.

The chain carries TRBV6-5 and TRBJ2-6, with a tentative D call TRBD2 (5 bases). The CDR3 totals 13 residues. CDR1 is MNHEY and CDR2 is SVGAGI in the germline V gene. The V end was cut by 6 bases, the J end by 4 bases, with 7 bases between. The CDR3 sequence is CASRRGGANVLTF. The CDR3 nucleotides are TGTGCCAGCAGGAGAGGGGGGGCCAACGTCCTGACTTTC.

CDR3 bases: TGCGCCAGCAGCCAACGCCACGGACAGAACTATGGCTACACCTTC. The encoded protein is CASSQRHGQNYGYTF. The chain uses TRBV4-3 and TRBJ1-2, with D possibly TRBD1 on 6 matching bases. The CDR3 has 15 amino acids. Germline assignment: CDR1 LGHNA and CDR2 YSLEER. The V end was cut by 2 bases, the J end by 2 bases, with 12 bases between.

The CDR3 bases are TGTGCCAGAAGCGGAACAGGCCTAGCGGGGGGGCAGGTTTACGAGCAGTACGTC. As protein: CARSGTGLAGGQVYEQYV. The V gene is TRBV5-3, the J gene TRBJ2-7; TRBD2 agrees at 12 bases. TRBV5-3 is an open reading frame, and its role is uncertain. J gave up 4 bases and V 4 bases, and 15 bases lay outside the gene matches. The CDR3 runs 18 residues.